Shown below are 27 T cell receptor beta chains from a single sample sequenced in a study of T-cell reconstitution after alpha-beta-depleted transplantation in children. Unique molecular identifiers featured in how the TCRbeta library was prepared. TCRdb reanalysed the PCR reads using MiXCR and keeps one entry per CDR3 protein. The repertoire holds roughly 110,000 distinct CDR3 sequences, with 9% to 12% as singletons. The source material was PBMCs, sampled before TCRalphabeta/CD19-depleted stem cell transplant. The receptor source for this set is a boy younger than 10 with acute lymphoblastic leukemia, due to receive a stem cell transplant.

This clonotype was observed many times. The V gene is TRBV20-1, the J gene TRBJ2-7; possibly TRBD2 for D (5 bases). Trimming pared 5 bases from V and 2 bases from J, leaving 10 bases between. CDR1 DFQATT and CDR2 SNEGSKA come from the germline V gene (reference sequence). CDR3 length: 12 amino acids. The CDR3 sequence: CSAEEGTYEQYF. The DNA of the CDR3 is TGCAGTGCTGAAGAGGGTACCTACGAGCAGTACTTC.

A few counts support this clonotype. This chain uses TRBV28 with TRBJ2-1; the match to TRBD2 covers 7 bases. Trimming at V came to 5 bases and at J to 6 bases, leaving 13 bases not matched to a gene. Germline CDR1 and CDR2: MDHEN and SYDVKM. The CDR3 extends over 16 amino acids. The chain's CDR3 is CASSPPGLAVTNEQFF. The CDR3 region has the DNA TGTGCCAGCAGTCCCCCCGGGCTAGCGGTTACCAATGAGCAGTTCTTC.

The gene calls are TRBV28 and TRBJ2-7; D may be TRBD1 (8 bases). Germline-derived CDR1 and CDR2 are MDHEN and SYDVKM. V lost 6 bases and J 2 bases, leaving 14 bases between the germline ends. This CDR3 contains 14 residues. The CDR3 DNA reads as TGTGCCAGCAGGGGAGGGACAGGACCCTACGAGCAGTACTTC. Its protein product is CASRGGTGPYEQYF.

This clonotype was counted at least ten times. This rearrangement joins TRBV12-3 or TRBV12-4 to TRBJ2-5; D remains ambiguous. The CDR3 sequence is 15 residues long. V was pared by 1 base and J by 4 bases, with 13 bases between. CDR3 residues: CASSLGTVVTETQYF. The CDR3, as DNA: TGTGCCAGCAGTTTAGGTACAGTCGTAACAGAGACCCAGTACTTC.

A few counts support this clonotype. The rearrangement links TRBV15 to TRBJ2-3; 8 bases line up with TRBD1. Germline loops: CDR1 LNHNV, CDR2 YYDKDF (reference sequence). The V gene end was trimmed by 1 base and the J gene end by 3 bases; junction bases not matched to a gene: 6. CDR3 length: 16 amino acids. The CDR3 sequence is CATSRGQGKRTDTQYF. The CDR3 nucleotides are TGTGCCACCAGCAGAGGACAGGGGAAGAGGACAGATACGCAGTATTTT.

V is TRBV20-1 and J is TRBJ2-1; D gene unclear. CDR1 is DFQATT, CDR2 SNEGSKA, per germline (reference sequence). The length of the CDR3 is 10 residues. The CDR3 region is CSFLMGEQFF. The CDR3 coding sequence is TGCAGCTTCCTAATGGGCGAGCAGTTCTTC.

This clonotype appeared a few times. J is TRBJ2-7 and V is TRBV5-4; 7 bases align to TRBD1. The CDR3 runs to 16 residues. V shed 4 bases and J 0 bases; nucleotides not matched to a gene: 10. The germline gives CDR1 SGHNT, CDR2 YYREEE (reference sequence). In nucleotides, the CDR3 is TGTGCCAGCAGCATAGAACCGGGACAGCTCTCCTACGAGCAGTACTTC. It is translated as CASSIEPGQLSYEQYF.

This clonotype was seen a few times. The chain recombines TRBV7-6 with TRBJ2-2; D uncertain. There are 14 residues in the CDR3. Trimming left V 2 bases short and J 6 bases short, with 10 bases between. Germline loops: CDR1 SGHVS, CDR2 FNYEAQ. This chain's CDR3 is CASSLPSGSGELFF. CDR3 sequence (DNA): TGTGCCAGCAGCTTACCGTCCGGGTCCGGGGAGCTGTTTTTT.

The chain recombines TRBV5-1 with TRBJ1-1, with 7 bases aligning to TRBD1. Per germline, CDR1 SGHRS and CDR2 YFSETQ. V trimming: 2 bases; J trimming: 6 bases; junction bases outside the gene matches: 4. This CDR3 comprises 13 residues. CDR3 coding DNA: TGCGCCAGCAGCTTAACAGGGGTGCCTGAAGCTTTCTTT. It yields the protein CASSLTGVPEAFF.

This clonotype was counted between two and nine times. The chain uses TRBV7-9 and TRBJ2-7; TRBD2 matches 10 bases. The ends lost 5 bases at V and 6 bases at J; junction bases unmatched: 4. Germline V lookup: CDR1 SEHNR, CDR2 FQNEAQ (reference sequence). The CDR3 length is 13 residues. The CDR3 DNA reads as TGTGCCAGCAGCCCAGCGGGAGGGACCGAGCAGTACTTC. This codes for CASSPAGGTEQYF.

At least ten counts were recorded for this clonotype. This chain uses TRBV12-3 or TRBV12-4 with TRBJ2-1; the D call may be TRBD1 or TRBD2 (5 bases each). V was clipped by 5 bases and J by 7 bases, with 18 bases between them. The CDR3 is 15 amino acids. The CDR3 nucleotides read TGTGCCAGCAGTCAACCGGGATCTCGGACAAATGAGCAGTTCTTC. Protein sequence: CASSQPGSRTNEQFF.

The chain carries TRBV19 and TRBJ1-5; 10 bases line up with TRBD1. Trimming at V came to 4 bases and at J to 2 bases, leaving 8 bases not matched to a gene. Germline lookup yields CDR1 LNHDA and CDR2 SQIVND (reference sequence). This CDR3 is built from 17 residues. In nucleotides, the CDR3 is TGTGCCAGTAGTAAGCGGACAGGGGGAATGGGCAATCAGCCCCAGCATTTT. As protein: CASSKRTGGMGNQPQHF.

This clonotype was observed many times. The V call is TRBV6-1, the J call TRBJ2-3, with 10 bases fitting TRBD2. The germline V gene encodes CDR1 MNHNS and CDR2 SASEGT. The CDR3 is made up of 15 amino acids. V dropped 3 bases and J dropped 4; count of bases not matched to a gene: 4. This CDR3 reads CASSDQAGGPDTQYF. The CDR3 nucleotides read TGTGCCAGCAGTGACCAAGCGGGAGGGCCAGATACGCAGTATTTT.

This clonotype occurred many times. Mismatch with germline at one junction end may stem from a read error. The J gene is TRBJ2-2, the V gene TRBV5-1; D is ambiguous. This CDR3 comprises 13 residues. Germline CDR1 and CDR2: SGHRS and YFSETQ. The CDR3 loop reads CASSLGNTGELFF. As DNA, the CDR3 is TGTGCCAGCAGCTTGGGGAACACCGGGGAGCTGTTTTTT.

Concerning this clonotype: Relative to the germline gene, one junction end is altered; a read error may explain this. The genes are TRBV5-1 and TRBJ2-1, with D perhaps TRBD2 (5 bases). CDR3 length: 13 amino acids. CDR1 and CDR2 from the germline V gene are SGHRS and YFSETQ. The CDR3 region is CSSTGYGYNEQFF. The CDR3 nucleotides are TGCTCCAGCACGGGGTACGGGTACAATGAGCAGTTCTTC.

The CDR3 sequence: CATGGEGRETQYF. DNA of the CDR3: TGTGCCACCGGAGGGGAGGGCCGCGAGACCCAGTACTTC. This chain connects TRBV15 to TRBJ2-5; 7 bases are a match to TRBD2. This CDR3 contains 13 residues. Looked up from germline, CDR1 is LNHNV and CDR2 is YYDKDF (reference sequence). V lost 8 bases and J lost 5; bases outside the gene matches: 8.

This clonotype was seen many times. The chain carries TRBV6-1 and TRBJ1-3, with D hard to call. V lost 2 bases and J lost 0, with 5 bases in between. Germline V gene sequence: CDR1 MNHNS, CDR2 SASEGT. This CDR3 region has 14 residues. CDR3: CASSEWDSGNTIYF. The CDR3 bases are TGTGCCAGCAGTGAATGGGACTCTGGAAACACCATATATTTT.

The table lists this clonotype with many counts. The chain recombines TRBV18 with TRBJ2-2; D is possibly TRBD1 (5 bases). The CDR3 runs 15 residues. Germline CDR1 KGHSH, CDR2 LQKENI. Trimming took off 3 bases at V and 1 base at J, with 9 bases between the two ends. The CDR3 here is CASSPDGQNTGELFF. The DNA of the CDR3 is TGTGCCAGCTCACCGGACGGACAGAACACCGGGGAGCTGTTTTTT.

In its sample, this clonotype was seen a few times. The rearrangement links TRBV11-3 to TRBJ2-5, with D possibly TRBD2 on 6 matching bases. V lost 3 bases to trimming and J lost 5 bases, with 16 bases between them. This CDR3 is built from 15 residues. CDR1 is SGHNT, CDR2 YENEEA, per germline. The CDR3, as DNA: TGTGCCAGCAGCTTGGAGGGGAGGCTAACCGAGACCCAGTACTTC. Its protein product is CASSLEGRLTETQYF.

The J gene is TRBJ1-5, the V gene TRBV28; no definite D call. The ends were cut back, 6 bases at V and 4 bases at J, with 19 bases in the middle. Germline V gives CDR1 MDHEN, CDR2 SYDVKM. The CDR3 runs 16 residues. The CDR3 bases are TGTGCCAGCAGCCCGCCTCCCGGGGTGAAAAATCAGCCCCAGCATTTT. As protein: CASSPPPGVKNQPQHF.

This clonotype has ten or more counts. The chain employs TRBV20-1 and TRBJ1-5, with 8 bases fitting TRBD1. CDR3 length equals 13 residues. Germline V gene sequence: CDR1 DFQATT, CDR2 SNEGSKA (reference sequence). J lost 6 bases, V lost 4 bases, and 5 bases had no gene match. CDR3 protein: CSAKATGGQPQHF. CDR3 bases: TGCAGTGCTAAGGCTACAGGGGGTCAGCCCCAGCATTTT.

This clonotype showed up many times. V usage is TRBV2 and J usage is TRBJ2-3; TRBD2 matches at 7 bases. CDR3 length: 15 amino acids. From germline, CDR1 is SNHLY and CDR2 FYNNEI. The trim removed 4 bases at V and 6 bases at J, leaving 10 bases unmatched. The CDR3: CASSARGSGSDTQYF. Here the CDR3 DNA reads TGTGCCAGCAGTGCTCGCGGGAGTGGTTCGGATACGCAGTATTTT.

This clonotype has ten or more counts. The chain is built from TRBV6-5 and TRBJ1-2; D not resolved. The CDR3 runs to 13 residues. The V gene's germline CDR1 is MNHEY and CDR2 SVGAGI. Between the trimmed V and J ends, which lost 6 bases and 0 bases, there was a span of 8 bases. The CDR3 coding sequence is TGTGCCAGCAGCAACCGGGCTAACTATGGCTACACCTTC. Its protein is CASSNRANYGYTF.

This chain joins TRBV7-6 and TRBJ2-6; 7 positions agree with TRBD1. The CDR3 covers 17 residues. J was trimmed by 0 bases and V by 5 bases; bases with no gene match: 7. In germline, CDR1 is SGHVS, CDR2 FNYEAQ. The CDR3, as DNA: TGTGCCAGCAGCCCGCGACAGGGCCCCTCTGGGGCCAACGTCCTGACTTTC. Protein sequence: CASSPRQGPSGANVLTF.

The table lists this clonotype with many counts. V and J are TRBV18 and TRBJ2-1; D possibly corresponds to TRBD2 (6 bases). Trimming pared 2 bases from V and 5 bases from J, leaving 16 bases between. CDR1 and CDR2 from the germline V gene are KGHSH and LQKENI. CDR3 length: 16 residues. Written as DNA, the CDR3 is TGTGCCAGCTCACCAAGGCGGGGTGATCTTGACAATGAGCAGTTCTTC. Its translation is CASSPRRGDLDNEQFF.

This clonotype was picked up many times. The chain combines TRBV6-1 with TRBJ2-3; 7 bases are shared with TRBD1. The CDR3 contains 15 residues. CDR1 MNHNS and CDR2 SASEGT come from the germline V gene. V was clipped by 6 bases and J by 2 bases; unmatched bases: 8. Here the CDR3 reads CASRIRGRNTDTQYF. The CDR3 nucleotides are TGTGCCAGCAGGATAAGGGGGCGGAACACAGATACGCAGTATTTT.

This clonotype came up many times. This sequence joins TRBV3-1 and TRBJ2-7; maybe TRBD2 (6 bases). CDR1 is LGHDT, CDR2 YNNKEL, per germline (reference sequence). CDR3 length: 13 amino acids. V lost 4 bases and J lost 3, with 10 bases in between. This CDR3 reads CASSPLSGYEQYF. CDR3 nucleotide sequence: TGTGCCAGCAGCCCCCTTAGCGGCTACGAGCAGTACTTC.